These T cell receptor beta chains were read from a single sample in a study of cytomegalovirus exposure and HLA in healthy donors. Generated by immunoSEQ multiplex PCR, the TCRdb table keeps only in-frame clones and is missing some. The sample consists of a few hundred thousand clones, nearly 95% of them appearing once. Sequencing used PBMCs. These receptors all stem from a girl aged 2 to 10 in good health and CMV-seronegative. Both conserved end residues are part of each CDR3. A D gene is named only where the DNA matches it firmly. Clone size, where shown, is once, few, many, or a class for clones that have expanded.

TRBD1	.	TRBV5-6	TRBJ1-4	TGTGCCAGCAGCTCGGGGACAGGGGTGCAAAAACTGTTTTTT	CASSSGTGVQKLFF
.	.	TRBV6-6	TRBJ1-2	TGTGCCAGCAGTTACTCTGAGGATGCCTATGGCTACACCTTC	CASSYSEDAYGYTF
.	.	TRBV10-2	TRBJ1-4	TGCGCCAGCAGTTTACAGGGTTCTAATGAAAAACTGTTTTTT	CASSLQGSNEKLFF
.	.	TRBV6-4	TRBJ2-7	TGTGCCAGCAGTGAAAGTAGATACTGCGGTGTCGACGAGCAGTACTTC	CASSESRYCGVDEQYF
.	once	TRBV6-1	TRBJ1-3	TGTGCCAGCAGTGAAGCGATAACAGGAAACACCATATATTTT	CASSEAITGNTIYF
TRBD1	.	TRBV27	TRBJ1-6	TGTGCCAGCAGTTGGGACAGGTCGAATTCACCCCTCCACTTT	CASSWDRSNSPLHF
.	.	TRBV18	TRBJ2-7	TGTGCCAGCTCACCCGACAGCGAAAAGACCTACGAGCAGTACTTC	CASSPDSEKTYEQYF
TRBD1	.	TRBV2	TRBJ2-7	TGTGCCAGAAGACGGACAGGGACGTACGAGCAGTACTTC	CARRRTGTYEQYF
.	.	TRBV6-6	TRBJ1-1	TGTGCCAGCAGTCCTTTACAGGGTTGGGACACTGAAGCTTTCTTT	CASSPLQGWDTEAFF
TRBD1	.	TRBV7-8	TRBJ2-7	TGTGCCAGCAGCTTAGGACAGGGTGGCGAGCAGTACTTC	CASSLGQGGEQYF
TRBD1	few	TRBV9	TRBJ1-4	TGTGCCAGCAGCCCTAACAGAGGGACAGGGAGGAATGAAAAACTGTTTTTT	CASSPNRGTGRNEKLFF
.	.	TRBV2	TRBJ1-5	TGTGCCAGCAGTGATCCGCGGATGAGGAATCAGCCCCAGCATTTT	CASSDPRMRNQPQHF
TRBD2	.	TRBV2	TRBJ2-1	TGTGCCAGCAGTGAGTCTAGCGGGAGATTGGATGAGCAGTTCTTC	CASSESSGRLDEQFF